A selection of T cell receptor beta chains follows, all from one sample in a study of blood T cells in healthy people across ages. Each CDR3 protein gets one entry after TCRdb re-called the 5' RACE reads with MiXCR. The sample has 600,000 to 1,000,000 distinct CDR3 sequences, about 25% seen once; the top ten hold under 4%. These data were likewise used in another study, on T cells of mothers and their children.

Sequencing input: blood. Source of these receptors: a boy aged 10-17 years in good health. Each CDR3 is given with its conserved first and last residue. D genes are given only for firm matches. A row's size may be missing; if present it is once, few, many or a size class.

>few|TRBJ2-2|TRBV5-1|TRBD1
CASSASDRGTGELFF
TGCGCCAGCAGCGCATCGGACAGGGGCACCGGGGAGCTGTTTTTT
>NA|TRBJ1-2|TRBV14|NA
CASSHGQGGHYGYTF
TGTGCCAGCAGCCATGGTCAGGGCGGGCACTATGGCTACACCTTC
>NA|TRBJ1-3|TRBV4-3|NA
CASSQDGGDGNTIYF
TGCGCCAGCAGCCAAGACGGGGGCGATGGAAACACCATATATTTT
>NA|TRBJ2-7|TRBV6-5|TRBD1
CASSYRDRGLPYEQYF
TGTGCCAGCAGTTATCGGGACAGGGGGCTCCCCTACGAGCAGTACTTC
>NA|TRBJ2-7|TRBV7-9|TRBD2
CASSLSSGITYEQYF
TGTGCCAGCAGCTTATCTAGCGGGATAACCTACGAGCAGTACTTC
>NA|TRBJ2-1|TRBV2|TRBD2
CASRETSALYNEQFF
TGTGCCAGCAGAGAAACTAGCGCACTCTACAATGAGCAGTTCTTC
>NA|TRBJ1-4|TRBV29-1|TRBD1
CSVMDRGPEKLFF
TGCAGCGTTATGGACAGGGGGCCTGAAAAACTGTTTTTT
>NA|TRBJ2-6|TRBV20-1|NA
CSVRARANVLTF
TGCAGTGTTAGAGCACGGGCCAACGTCCTGACTTTC
>few|TRBJ2-5|TRBV29-1|NA
CSVAGSPGETQYF
TGCAGCGTCGCGGGATCCCCGGGAGAGACCCAGTACTTC
>once|TRBJ2-7|TRBV6-1|NA
CASSESAYQYF
TGTGCCAGCAGTGAATCCGCGTATCAGTACTTC
>NA|TRBJ2-3|TRBV28|TRBD2
CASSLSGLAAPSDTQYF
TGTGCCAGCAGTCTCTCCGGACTAGCGGCACCTTCAGATACGCAGTATTTT
>NA|TRBJ2-3|TRBV6-4|TRBD2
CTSSATPGGGATDTQYF
TGTACCAGCAGTGCCACTCCCGGCGGGGGGGCCACAGATACGCAGTATTTT
>few|TRBJ2-7|TRBV15|TRBD2
CATSLADGATYEQYF
TGTGCCACCAGCCTAGCGGACGGAGCCACCTACGAGCAGTACTTC
>NA|TRBJ1-5|TRBV27|TRBD1
CASSPITGVSYQPQHF
TGTGCCAGCAGCCCAATCACAGGGGTATCCTATCAGCCCCAGCATTTT
>NA|TRBJ1-4|TRBV19|NA
CASSERGREKLFF
TGTGCCAGTAGCGAGCGGGGTCGGGAAAAACTGTTTTTT
>few|TRBJ2-6|TRBV7-2|NA
CASSFRPQAASGASVLTF
TGTGCCAGCAGCTTTCGGCCGCAGGCTGCCTCTGGGGCCAGCGTCCTGACTTTC
>NA|TRBJ1-2|TRBV29-1|TRBD1
CSASPGGFGYTF
TGCAGCGCTTCCCCAGGGGGATTCGGCTACACCTTC
>NA|TRBJ2-1|TRBV5-1|NA
CASSPRDIHRNEQFF
TGCGCCAGCAGCCCACGGGACATCCATCGGAATGAGCAGTTCTTC
>few|TRBJ1-2|TRBV5-5|TRBD1
CASSLVGDRIYGYTF
TGTGCCAGCAGCTTGGTTGGGGACAGAATTTATGGCTACACCTTC
>NA|TRBJ2-7|TRBV20-1|TRBD1
CSARYRGPNYEQYF
TGCAGTGCTAGGTACAGGGGCCCAAACTACGAGCAGTACTTC
>NA|TRBJ2-3|TRBV4-2|TRBD2
CASSQDPVVAGGYTDTQYF
TGTGCCAGCAGCCAAGACCCCGTAGTAGCGGGAGGGTACACAGATACGCAGTATTTT
>NA|TRBJ2-3|TRBV20-1|NA
CSARDSTTDTQYF
TGCAGTGCTAGAGATTCAACCACAGATACGCAGTATTTT
>NA|TRBJ2-3|TRBV27|NA
CASGISNTDTQYF
TGTGCCAGCGGAATTAGCAACACAGATACGCAGTATTTT
>NA|TRBJ2-1|TRBV20-1|TRBD2
CSARSTSGHYNEQFF
TGCAGTGCTAGAAGCACTAGCGGGCACTACAATGAGCAGTTCTTC
>NA|TRBJ2-1|TRBV4-1|NA
CASSPPLGPVRYNEQFF
TGCGCCAGCAGCCCCCCCCTAGGCCCAGTTCGCTACAATGAGCAGTTCTTC
>NA|TRBJ2-1|TRBV7-9|NA
CASSEGLRGEQFF
TGTGCCAGCAGTGAGGGACTGCGAGGTGAGCAGTTCTTC
>NA|TRBJ1-6|TRBV9|NA
CASSSGRKGHSPLHF
TGTGCCAGCAGCTCGGGACGAAAGGGGCATTCACCCCTCCACTTT
>few|TRBJ1-2|TRBV3-1|NA
CASRIGGTYGYTF
TGTGCCAGCAGGATTGGGGGCACCTATGGCTACACCTTC
>NA|TRBJ2-5|TRBV25-1|TRBD1
CASSEGGQGARETQYF
TGTGCCAGCAGTGAAGGAGGTCAGGGGGCCCGGGAGACCCAGTACTTC
>NA|TRBJ2-5|TRBV2|TRBD1
CASTYLTGAVEQYF
TGTGCCAGCACCTATTTGACAGGGGCGGTTGAGCAGTACTTC
>few|TRBJ2-4|TRBV7-3|NA
CASSLTGGDQYF
TGTGCCAGCAGCTTAACAGGGGGTGATCAGTACTTC
>few|TRBJ2-5|TRBV4-1|NA
CASSQDPGGQETQYF
TGCGCCAGCAGCCAAGATCCCGGTGGCCAAGAGACCCAGTACTTC
>few|TRBJ2-7|TRBV6-5|TRBD1
CASSYLTGGGEQYF
TGTGCCAGCAGTTACCTAACAGGGGGCGGCGAGCAGTACTTC
>NA|TRBJ2-4|TRBV5-1|NA
CASEESPTSNIQYF
TGCGCCAGCGAAGAAAGTCCGACTTCCAACATTCAGTACTTC
>NA|TRBJ2-3|TRBV6-1|NA
CASSELRNTQYF
TGTGCCAGCAGTGAACTTCGAAATACGCAGTATTTT
>few|TRBJ1-4|TRBV5-1|TRBD1
CASSITGGFNEKLFF
TGCGCCAGCAGCATTACAGGGGGCTTTAATGAAAAACTGTTTTTT
>few|TRBJ2-3|TRBV2|NA
CASSEDRSSTDTQYF
TGTGCCAGCAGTGAGGATAGATCAAGCACAGATACGCAGTATTTT
>NA|TRBJ2-3|TRBV4-3|NA
CASSQDPSETSTDTQYF
TGCGCCAGCAGCCAAGATCCTAGCGAGACTAGCACAGATACGCAGTATTTT
>NA|TRBJ2-3|TRBV7-9|NA
CASSLDFRTDTQYF
TGTGCCAGCAGCTTAGATTTTCGCACAGATACGCAGTATTTT
>NA|TRBJ2-7|TRBV29-1|TRBD1
CSVPGQNSYEQYF
TGCAGCGTTCCGGGACAGAACTCCTACGAGCAGTACTTC
>few|TRBJ1-1|TRBV12-3/TRBV12-4|NA
CASNTASFAFF
TGTGCCAGCAACACCGCGTCCTTCGCTTTCTTT
>few|TRBJ2-1|TRBV7-2|NA
CASSSPGMSLSNEQFF
TGTGCCAGCAGCTCCCCCGGGATGAGTTTGAGCAATGAGCAGTTCTTC
>few|TRBJ1-6|TRBV30|NA
CAWSVSAMLYNSPLHF
TGTGCCTGGAGTGTGTCGGCTATGCTCTATAATTCACCCCTCCACTTT
>NA|TRBJ2-5|TRBV20-1|TRBD2
CSARVPKAGGETQYF
TGCAGTGCTAGAGTCCCTAAGGCGGGAGGGGAGACCCAGTACTTC
>few|TRBJ2-4|TRBV20-1|NA
CSARSGDKNIQYF
TGCAGTGCTAGATCCGGGGACAAAAACATTCAGTACTTC
>few|TRBJ2-3|TRBV4-1|NA
CASSQVGARADTQYF
TGCGCCAGCAGCCAAGTTGGGGCCAGGGCAGATACGCAGTATTTT
>few|TRBJ1-2|TRBV7-9|NA
CASSSEVGGYTF
TGTGCCAGCAGCTCTGAGGTGGGCGGCTACACCTTC
>NA|TRBJ2-7|TRBV7-8|TRBD1
CASRPTTGGVGYEQYF
TGTGCCAGCAGACCAACGACAGGGGGAGTTGGCTACGAGCAGTACTTC
>NA|TRBJ2-4|TRBV12-3/TRBV12-4|TRBD1
CASSKTGTGSLLQYF
TGTGCCAGCAGCAAGACCGGGACAGGGAGCCTACTTCAGTACTTC
>few|TRBJ1-6|TRBV6-1|NA
CASTYPGGGSPLHF
TGTGCCAGCACCTATCCTGGGGGGGGTTCACCCCTCCACTTT
>NA|TRBJ2-3|TRBV20-1|NA
CSALQGTDTQYF
TGCAGTGCTTTGCAGGGAACAGATACGCAGTATTTT
>NA|TRBJ2-1|TRBV7-9|TRBD2
CASSSGRGQRYNEQFF
TGTGCCAGCAGCTCCGGGAGGGGACAACGCTACAATGAGCAGTTCTTC
>NA|TRBJ1-1|TRBV2|TRBD1
CASSPGTGSVAEAFF
TGTGCCAGCAGCCCCGGGACAGGGTCGGTGGCTGAAGCTTTCTTT
>NA|TRBJ2-6|TRBV7-6|NA
CASSIEAGRLSGANVLTF
TGTGCCAGCAGCATAGAGGCGGGAAGGCTCTCTGGGGCCAACGTCCTGACTTTC